Listed below are T cell receptor beta chains from one sample, sequenced in a study of blood T cell repertoires in COVID-19. Clones were sequenced by immunoSEQ multiplex PCR, and TCRdb holds only the in-frame ones, with some missing. The sample yields about 200,000 clones, approximately 86% seen once. The sequenced sample was PBMCs or T cells enriched from blood (not recorded which). All receptors come from a woman aged 25 to 39 who had been exposed to COVID-19. Each CDR3 is given with its conserved first and last residue. Each record gives: D gene, V gene, clone size, J gene, CDR3 protein, CDR3 DNA. A D gene is named only where the DNA matches it firmly. Not all rows give a size; the values are once, few, many and, for expanded clones, a class.

>TRBD1|TRBV20-1|.|TRBJ1-1
CSASVGQGNTEAFF
TGCAGTGCTAGTGTGGGACAGGGAAACACTGAAGCTTTCTTT
>.|TRBV7-2|few|TRBJ1-2
CASSLVPGAIGGYTF
TGTGCCAGCAGCTTAGTCCCAGGGGCGATTGGAGGCTACACCTTC
>.|TRBV9|.|TRBJ1-3
CASSPDWSGNTIYF
TGTGCCAGCAGCCCGGACTGGTCTGGAAACACCATATATTTT
>TRBD2|TRBV4-1|.|TRBJ2-2
CASSQADWTSGGAWNTGELFF
TGCGCCAGCAGCCAAGCGGATTGGACTAGCGGGGGGGCGTGGAACACCGGGGAGCTGTTTTTT
>.|TRBV10-3|.|TRBJ2-3
CAISESQGPYGDTQYF
TGTGCCATCAGTGAGTCACAGGGTCCCTACGGAGATACGCAGTATTTT
>TRBD1|TRBV10-2|.|TRBJ1-2
CASSSQGAPFGGYTF
TGCGCCAGCAGCTCACAGGGGGCCCCGTTCGGTGGCTACACCTTC
>.|TRBV19|.|TRBJ1-1
CASSPQGWTEAFF
TGTGCCAGTAGCCCACAGGGATGGACTGAAGCTTTCTTT
>.|TRBV19|.|TRBJ1-3
CASSKQGSGNTIYF
TGTGCCAGTAGTAAGCAGGGATCTGGAAACACCATATATTTT
>.|TRBV2|.|TRBJ1-2
CPSSPPGREDYGYTF
TGTCCGAGTAGTCCCCCAGGCAGGGAAGACTATGGCTACACCTTC
>.|TRBV27|.|TRBJ1-5
CASSIPGGPQHF
TGTGCCAGCAGTATCCCGGGGGGGCCCCAGCATTTT
>.|TRBV9|many|TRBJ2-1
CASSLQSAFINEQFF
TGTGCCAGCAGCCTCCAGAGCGCTTTTATCAATGAGCAGTTCTTC
>TRBD1|TRBV30|once|TRBJ1-2
CACRTGGYGYTF
TGTGCCTGTAGAACAGGGGGTTATGGCTACACCTTC
>.|TRBV9|.|TRBJ1-4
CAIVGPKEKLFF
TGTGCCATCGTGGGGCCGAAGGAAAAACTGTTTTTT
>.|TRBV6-1|few|TRBJ1-5
CASSEDGGSSQPQHF
TGTGCCAGCAGTGAAGACGGGGGGAGCTCTCAGCCCCAGCATTTT
>.|TRBV5-1|.|TRBJ2-3
CASTDAQGTDTQYF
TGCGCCAGCACGGACGCTCAGGGAACAGATACGCAGTATTTT
>.|TRBV6-1|.|TRBJ1-2
CASSETGVGGYTF
TGTGCCAGCAGTGAGACAGGTGTGGGGGGCTACACCTTC